The sequence of this T cell receptor beta chain was determined in a study of human T cells and chemical hapten exposure. Noted time point: patch test 2, 6 weeks after DPC sensitization. Documented treatment: therapeutic diphenylcyclopropenone sensitization with weekly scalp DPC. Each donor was an alopecia patient between 18 and 70 years of age who qualified for DPC. The CDR3 covers 15 residues. Germline-derived CDR1 and CDR2 are SGHTA and FQGTGA. V was clipped by 0 bases and J by 6 bases; unmatched bases: 1. TCRdb passed the RACE reads through MiXCR, listing each CDR3 protein once. Among about 140,000 distinct CDR3 sequences, 10% to 15% were seen once, and the ten largest hold 1.1% to 1.5%. This clonotype was observed many times.

Sequenced here: whole blood, sampled in connection with sensitization to the hapten diphenylcyclopropenone (DPC). The rearrangement uses TRBV7-3 and TRBJ2-1; TRBD2 matches 11 bases. The receptor was isolated from a woman in her forties or fifties with alopecia areata. Some clones in this sample may be carry-over from other donors' samples. As DNA, the CDR3 is TGTGCCAGCAGCTTAACTAGCGGGAGGGCCAATGAGCAGTTCTTC. Amino acid sequence: CASSLTSGRANEQFF.